The T cell receptor (beta chain) described here comes from a study of blood T cell repertoires in COVID-19. The V gene lost 4 bases and the J gene lost 3 bases, with 13 bases spanning the gap. Per germline, CDR1 LGHDT and CDR2 YNNKEL (reference sequence). The CDR3 is 15 residues long. The table lists this clone with a count of one. Recovered status applied to Cohort 3 donors who had two consecutive negative PCRs. It also applied to those with clearance or with symptom resolution. The assay was immunoSEQ multiplex PCR, and TCRdb's table has in-frame clones only and misses some. The sample records 250,000 to 350,000 clones, 70% to 90% being singletons.

The rearrangement links TRBV3-1 (or the pseudogene TRBV3-2) to TRBJ1-3, with a possible D match to TRBD1 (5 bases). The sample was PBMCs or T cells enriched from blood (not recorded which). The source is a woman aged 18-29 years who had recovered from COVID-19. CDR3 sequence: CASSPPGRDGNTIYF. The CDR3 DNA sequence: TGTGCCAGCAGCCCGCCAGGCAGGGATGGAAACACCATATATTTT.